This is a list of T cell receptor beta chains from one sample in a study of technical replicates of blood from a few donors. Measured with immunoSEQ multiplex PCR; TCRdb has only the in-frame clones, and not every one. This table has around 62,000 clones, roughly 98% appearing once. The sequenced material came from T cells isolated from PBMCs. These receptors were collected from a human donor in good health. Each CDR3 is given with its conserved first and last residue. D genes are given only for firm matches. Rows give clone size only sometimes, using once, few, many, or a class for an expanded clone.

CDR3 protein: CASGLGTGGSGYTF
CDR3 DNA: TGTGCTAGTGGTTTGGGGACAGGGGGCAGTGGCTACACCTTC
J gene: TRBJ1-2
clone size: .
D gene: TRBD1
V gene: TRBV12-5

CDR3 protein: CASSTGTGRALNYGYTF
CDR3 DNA: TGCGCCAGCAGCACTGGGACAGGAAGAGCTCTTAACTATGGCTACACCTTC
J gene: TRBJ1-2
clone size: .
D gene: TRBD1
V gene: TRBV5-1

CDR3 protein: CAWSDRAGASGNTIYF
CDR3 DNA: TGTGCCTGGAGTGATAGGGCAGGGGCTTCTGGAAACACCATATATTTT
J gene: TRBJ1-3
clone size: .
D gene: .
V gene: TRBV30

CDR3 protein: CASSGPKAGFNTGELFF
CDR3 DNA: TGTGCCAGCAGCGGCCCTAAAGCGGGATTCAACACCGGGGAGCTGTTTTTT
J gene: TRBJ2-2
clone size: .
D gene: TRBD2
V gene: TRBV9

CDR3 protein: CASSLQIGMNTEAFF
CDR3 DNA: TGCGCCAGCAGCTTACAGATAGGTATGAACACTGAAGCTTTCTTT
J gene: TRBJ1-1
clone size: .
D gene: .
V gene: TRBV5-1

CDR3 protein: CASSFSRERYNEQFF
CDR3 DNA: TGTGCCAGCAGCTTTTCGCGGGAGCGGTACAATGAGCAGTTCTTC
J gene: TRBJ2-1
clone size: once
D gene: TRBD2
V gene: TRBV5-6

CDR3 protein: CASSSGSWGEQFF
CDR3 DNA: TGCGCCAGCAGTAGCGGGAGTTGGGGTGAGCAGTTCTTC
J gene: TRBJ2-1
clone size: .
D gene: TRBD2
V gene: TRBV10-1

CDR3 protein: CASSERIGGSLSTDTQYF
CDR3 DNA: TGTGCCAGCAGTGAAAGAATTGGCGGGAGCCTCAGCACAGATACGCAGTATTTT
J gene: TRBJ2-3
clone size: .
D gene: TRBD2
V gene: TRBV6-1

CDR3 protein: CSVARTENTEAFF
CDR3 DNA: TGCAGCGTCGCTAGGACAGAGAACACTGAAGCTTTCTTT
J gene: TRBJ1-1
clone size: .
D gene: .
V gene: TRBV29-1

CDR3 protein: CASSLVGLALNEQFF
CDR3 DNA: TGTGCCAGCAGCTTAGTGGGACTAGCATTAAATGAGCAGTTCTTC
J gene: TRBJ2-1
clone size: .
D gene: TRBD2
V gene: TRBV7-9

CDR3 protein: CASSFGGDTGELFF
CDR3 DNA: TGTGCCAGCAGCTTCGGGGGGGACACCGGGGAGCTGTTTTTT
J gene: TRBJ2-2
clone size: .
D gene: TRBD2
V gene: TRBV5-5

CDR3 protein: CASSLGTGGPYNEQFF
CDR3 DNA: TGCGCCAGCAGCTTGGGGACAGGGGGCCCCTACAATGAGCAGTTCTTC
J gene: TRBJ2-1
clone size: .
D gene: TRBD1
V gene: TRBV5-1

CDR3 protein: CASSIGHLRTEAFF
CDR3 DNA: TGTGCCAGCAGCATCGGACACCTCAGAACTGAAGCTTTCTTT
J gene: TRBJ1-1
clone size: .
D gene: .
V gene: TRBV7-9

CDR3 protein: CATSPRQLPSYEQYF
CDR3 DNA: TGTGCCACCAGCCCTAGACAGTTACCCTCCTACGAGCAGTACTTC
J gene: TRBJ2-7
clone size: .
D gene: .
V gene: TRBV15

CDR3 protein: CASSYTRGQGNQPQHF
CDR3 DNA: TGTGCCAGCAGTTACACCAGGGGGCAGGGCAATCAGCCCCAGCATTTT
J gene: TRBJ1-5
clone size: .
D gene: TRBD1
V gene: TRBV6-6

CDR3 protein: CASSLGTGGSGELFF
CDR3 DNA: TGTGCCAGCAGCTTAGGGACAGGGGGCTCCGGGGAGCTGTTTTTT
J gene: TRBJ2-2
clone size: once
D gene: TRBD1
V gene: TRBV11-1

CDR3 protein: CASSLFGADKNYGYTF
CDR3 DNA: TGCGCCAGCAGCTTGTTTGGGGCAGACAAGAACTATGGCTACACCTTC
J gene: TRBJ1-2
clone size: .
D gene: .
V gene: TRBV5-1

CDR3 protein: CAWSPDRGETQYF
CDR3 DNA: TGTGCCTGGAGTCCCGACAGAGGAGAGACCCAGTACTTC
J gene: TRBJ2-5
clone size: .
D gene: .
V gene: TRBV30

CDR3 protein: CASMRTSGRNEQFF
CDR3 DNA: TGCGCCAGCATGAGGACTAGCGGGAGGAATGAGCAGTTCTTC
J gene: TRBJ2-1
clone size: once
D gene: TRBD2
V gene: TRBV5-1

CDR3 protein: CASTMAGEGYGYTF
CDR3 DNA: TGTGCCAGCACTATGGCGGGGGAAGGATATGGCTACACCTTC
J gene: TRBJ1-2
clone size: .
D gene: .
V gene: TRBV6-5

CDR3 protein: CASSLVGTGSEQYF
CDR3 DNA: TGCGCCAGCAGCTTGGTCGGGACAGGGTCCGAGCAGTACTTC
J gene: TRBJ2-7
clone size: .
D gene: TRBD1
V gene: TRBV5-1

CDR3 protein: CASSQVTGGLYNEQFF
CDR3 DNA: TGCGCCAGCAGCCAAGTTACAGGGGGGTTATACAATGAGCAGTTCTTC
J gene: TRBJ2-1
clone size: .
D gene: TRBD1
V gene: TRBV4-1

CDR3 protein: CASSGGQINQPQHF
CDR3 DNA: TGTGCCAGCAGCGGCGGACAGATCAATCAGCCCCAGCATTTT
J gene: TRBJ1-5
clone size: .
D gene: .
V gene: TRBV9

CDR3 protein: CASSLITAGTYNEQFF
CDR3 DNA: TGCGCCAGCAGCTTGATTACGGCGGGGACCTACAATGAGCAGTTCTTC
J gene: TRBJ2-1
clone size: .
D gene: .
V gene: TRBV5-1

CDR3 protein: CASSLRGRGASLDNEQFF
CDR3 DNA: TGTGCCAGCAGCTTAAGGGGGCGGGGGGCATCCCTAGACAATGAGCAGTTCTTC
J gene: TRBJ2-1
clone size: .
D gene: .
V gene: TRBV7-2

CDR3 protein: CASSTRDRGRTNEKLFF
CDR3 DNA: TGTGCCAGCAGCACCCGGGACAGGGGGCGAACTAATGAAAAACTGTTTTTT
J gene: TRBJ1-4
clone size: .
D gene: TRBD1
V gene: TRBV7-9

CDR3 protein: CASSFTGSQETQYF
CDR3 DNA: TGTGCCAGCAGTTTTACCGGGAGCCAAGAGACCCAGTACTTC
J gene: TRBJ2-5
clone size: .
D gene: .
V gene: TRBV7-9

CDR3 protein: CASSFAPTSGSDNEQFF
CDR3 DNA: TGTGCCAGCAGCTTCGCCCCGACTAGCGGGAGCGACAATGAGCAGTTCTTC
J gene: TRBJ2-1
clone size: .
D gene: TRBD2
V gene: TRBV7-9

CDR3 protein: CASSQATTAVRDYNEKLFF
CDR3 DNA: TGCGCCAGCAGCCAAGCCACTACGGCGGTAAGGGACTATAATGAAAAACTGTTTTTT
J gene: TRBJ1-4
clone size: .
D gene: .
V gene: TRBV4-1

CDR3 protein: CASSARSSDLYEQYF
CDR3 DNA: TGTGCCAGCAGTGCTAGATCCTCCGACCTTTACGAGCAGTACTTC
J gene: TRBJ2-7
clone size: .
D gene: .
V gene: TRBV6-1

CDR3 protein: CAWGQGHEQFF
CDR3 DNA: TGTGCCTGGGGACAGGGCCATGAGCAGTTCTTC
J gene: TRBJ2-1
clone size: .
D gene: TRBD1
V gene: TRBV30

CDR3 protein: CSVKTGFVEQFF
CDR3 DNA: TGCAGCGTGAAAACAGGGTTTGTTGAGCAGTTCTTC
J gene: TRBJ2-1
clone size: once
D gene: .
V gene: TRBV29-1

CDR3 protein: CASSFYFTDTQYF
CDR3 DNA: TGTGCCAGCAGCTTTTATTTCACAGATACGCAGTATTTT
J gene: TRBJ2-3
clone size: once
D gene: .
V gene: TRBV11-2

CDR3 protein: CASSPGTAGTNTEAFF
CDR3 DNA: TGTGCCAGCAGCCCCGGGACAGCCGGAACGAACACTGAAGCTTTCTTT
J gene: TRBJ1-1
clone size: .
D gene: TRBD1
V gene: TRBV5-4

CDR3 protein: CASSPPGLLGYTF
CDR3 DNA: TGTGCCAGCTCACCCCCGGGACTCCTTGGCTACACCTTC
J gene: TRBJ1-2
clone size: once
D gene: .
V gene: TRBV18

CDR3 protein: CASSSNRGYEQYF
CDR3 DNA: TGTGCCAGCAGCTCCAACAGGGGATACGAGCAGTACTTC
J gene: TRBJ2-7
clone size: .
D gene: TRBD1
V gene: TRBV7-7

CDR3 protein: CASSAGGGRVEKLFF
CDR3 DNA: TGTGCCAGCAGCGCCGGTGGTGGCAGGGTCGAAAAACTGTTTTTT
J gene: TRBJ1-4
clone size: .
D gene: .
V gene: TRBV9

CDR3 protein: CAIVDQDSGNTIYF
CDR3 DNA: TGTGCCATTGTCGACCAGGACTCTGGAAACACCATATATTTT
J gene: TRBJ1-3
clone size: .
D gene: .
V gene: TRBV10-3

CDR3 protein: CASSLLTGTGPDGYTF
CDR3 DNA: TGTGCCAGCAGTTTACTAACCGGGACAGGGCCCGATGGCTACACCTTC
J gene: TRBJ1-2
clone size: .
D gene: TRBD1
V gene: TRBV28

CDR3 protein: CASSPMRGLSYEQYF
CDR3 DNA: TGTGCCAGCAGCCCCATGAGGGGACTTTCCTACGAGCAGTACTTC
J gene: TRBJ2-7
clone size: .
D gene: .
V gene: TRBV5-4

CDR3 protein: CASSLVANTEAFF
CDR3 DNA: TGTGCCAGCAGCTTAGTAGCGAACACTGAAGCTTTCTTT
J gene: TRBJ1-1
clone size: .
D gene: .
V gene: TRBV11-2

CDR3 protein: CASSLGAGRGNQPQHF
CDR3 DNA: TGTGCCAGCAGCTTGGGGGCAGGGAGGGGCAATCAGCCCCAGCATTTT
J gene: TRBJ1-5
clone size: .
D gene: .
V gene: TRBV7-9

CDR3 protein: CASSFGTGGANTEAFF
CDR3 DNA: TGCGCCAGCAGCTTTGGCACAGGGGGGGCGAACACTGAAGCTTTCTTT
J gene: TRBJ1-1
clone size: .
D gene: TRBD1
V gene: TRBV5-1

CDR3 protein: CAGQGRGYGYTF
CDR3 DNA: TGTGCCGGACAGGGTAGGGGCTATGGCTACACCTTC
J gene: TRBJ1-2
clone size: .
D gene: TRBD1
V gene: TRBV30

CDR3 protein: CASSQGGGAAAGLEQYF
CDR3 DNA: TGCGCCAGCAGCCAAGGAGGGGGGGCCGCCGCGGGCCTCGAGCAGTACTTC
J gene: TRBJ2-7
clone size: .
D gene: .
V gene: TRBV4-1

CDR3 protein: CAWISGQLYGYTF
CDR3 DNA: TGTGCCTGGATTTCGGGACAGCTATATGGCTACACCTTC
J gene: TRBJ1-2
clone size: .
D gene: TRBD1
V gene: TRBV30

CDR3 protein: CASNPDRGGYEQFF
CDR3 DNA: TGTGCCAGCAATCCAGACAGGGGAGGCTATGAGCAGTTCTTC
J gene: TRBJ2-1
clone size: .
D gene: TRBD1
V gene: TRBV6-1

CDR3 protein: CASSQVFGQGADTQYF
CDR3 DNA: TGCGCCAGCAGCCAAGTTTTTGGGCAGGGCGCAGATACGCAGTATTTT
J gene: TRBJ2-3
clone size: .
D gene: .
V gene: TRBV4-1

CDR3 protein: CASSQGVLAVETQYF
CDR3 DNA: TGCGCCAGCAGCCAAGGGGTGCTAGCGGTAGAGACCCAGTACTTC
J gene: TRBJ2-5
clone size: .
D gene: TRBD2
V gene: TRBV4-1

CDR3 protein: CASSLTGEQFF
CDR3 DNA: TGTGCCAGCAGCCTCACGGGAGAGCAGTTCTTC
J gene: TRBJ2-1
clone size: .
D gene: .
V gene: TRBV5-4

CDR3 protein: CASSVEGGTTGSEKLFF
CDR3 DNA: TGTGCCAGCAGCGTAGAAGGAGGGACGACGGGATCTGAAAAACTGTTTTTT
J gene: TRBJ1-4
clone size: .
D gene: .
V gene: TRBV9

CDR3 protein: CASESRGTQYF
CDR3 DNA: TGTGCCAGCGAGTCTAGGGGGACGCAGTATTTT
J gene: TRBJ2-3
clone size: .
D gene: .
V gene: TRBV5-6

CDR3 protein: CASSGRGNTEAFF
CDR3 DNA: TGTGCCAGCAGTGGACGGGGGAACACTGAAGCTTTCTTT
J gene: TRBJ1-1
clone size: .
D gene: .
V gene: TRBV6-5

CDR3 protein: CASSLVGGTSTDTQYF
CDR3 DNA: TGTGCCAGCAGCTTAGTCGGGGGGACTAGCACAGATACGCAGTATTTT
J gene: TRBJ2-3
clone size: .
D gene: TRBD2
V gene: TRBV7-9

CDR3 protein: CASSPTSGSREQYF
CDR3 DNA: TGCGCCAGCAGTCCGACTAGCGGGAGTAGGGAGCAGTACTTC
J gene: TRBJ2-7
clone size: .
D gene: TRBD2
V gene: TRBV4-1

CDR3 protein: CASAGTSSYNEQFF
CDR3 DNA: TGTGCCAGCGCCGGGACATCCTCCTACAATGAGCAGTTCTTC
J gene: TRBJ2-1
clone size: .
D gene: .
V gene: TRBV2

CDR3 protein: CAIRRQGDNQPQHF
CDR3 DNA: TGTGCCATCAGGCGACAGGGTGACAATCAGCCCCAGCATTTT
J gene: TRBJ1-5
clone size: .
D gene: TRBD1
V gene: TRBV10-3

CDR3 protein: CASSPTAASTDTQYF
CDR3 DNA: TGTGCCAGCTCACCGACAGCAGCTAGCACAGATACGCAGTATTTT
J gene: TRBJ2-3
clone size: once
D gene: .
V gene: TRBV18

CDR3 protein: CASSESRDRGEQYF
CDR3 DNA: TGCGCCAGCAGTGAGTCCCGGGACAGAGGCGAGCAGTACTTC
J gene: TRBJ2-7
clone size: .
D gene: TRBD1
V gene: TRBV10-1

CDR3 protein: CASSDRQGRDGYTF
CDR3 DNA: TGTGCCAGCAGCGACCGACAGGGTAGGGATGGCTACACCTTC
J gene: TRBJ1-2
clone size: .
D gene: TRBD1
V gene: TRBV9